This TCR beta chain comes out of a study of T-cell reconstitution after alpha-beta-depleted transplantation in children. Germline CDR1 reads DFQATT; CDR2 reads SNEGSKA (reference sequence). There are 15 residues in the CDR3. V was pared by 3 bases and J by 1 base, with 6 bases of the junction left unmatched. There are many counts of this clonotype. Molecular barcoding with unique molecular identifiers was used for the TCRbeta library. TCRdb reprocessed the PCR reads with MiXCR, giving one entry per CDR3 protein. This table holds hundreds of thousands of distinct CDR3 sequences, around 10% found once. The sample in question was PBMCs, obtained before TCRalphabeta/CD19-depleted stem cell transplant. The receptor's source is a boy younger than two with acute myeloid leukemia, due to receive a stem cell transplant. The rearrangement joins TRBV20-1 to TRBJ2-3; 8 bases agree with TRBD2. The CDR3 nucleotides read TGCAGTGCTAGCGGAGCGGGAGTTCGCACAGATACGCAGTATTTT. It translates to CSASGAGVRTDTQYF.